This T cell receptor beta chain is drawn from a study of cytomegalovirus exposure and HLA in healthy donors. For the study at large: A prior study identified 100 million to 130 million unique TCR beta sequences from about 179 million T cells. Of about 400 genotyped donors, about 81% clustered with self-reported Caucasian donors. The study, taken as a whole, reports: Another analysis was done later, and it associated roughly 15,000 TCR beta sequences with HLA alleles at 0.05 false discovery rate. V- and J-gene trimming in TCR beta was tied to a missense DCLRE1C variant by an analysis performed later.

Germline CDR1 reads ENHRY; CDR2 reads SYGVKD. This CDR3 is built from 15 residues. V was pared by 10 bases and J by 0 bases, with 6 bases of the junction left unmatched. PCR amplification relied on 60 Vbeta primers (plus 13 Jbeta primers). Here immunoSEQ multiplex PCR was the method, and the copy in TCRdb shows in-frame clones only, minus some. This sample yields 99,000 or so clones, of which around four fifths are seen a single time; 1.5% to 2% belongs to the top ten. This clone has only one observation. As yet, its antigen is unknown. The chain recombines TRBV10-3 with TRBJ1-3, with TRBD1 identical over 10 bases. The sample comprised PBMCs. The clonotype originates from a woman between 40 and 50 years old in good health and CMV-seronegative. In DNA form, the CDR3 reads TGTGCCACCGGGACAGGGGCATACTCTGGAAACACCATATATTTT. Its translation is CATGTGAYSGNTIYF.